This T cell receptor (beta chain) was identified in a study of response to subunit inactivated influenza vaccine. The study, taken as a whole, reports: Only a handful of new T cells, the authors suggested, are recruited with each seasonal influenza vaccination.

This CDR3 spans 14 amino acids. Per the germline V gene, CDR1 is SQVTM and CDR2 is ANQGSEA. Deletions cut 5 bases from V and 1 base from J, with 14 bases between. From the RT-PCR reads, TCRdb called clonotypes with MiXCR, one entry per CDR3 protein. This table holds about 830,000 distinct CDR3 sequences, approximately 18% found once. This clonotype was detected many times. What it binds is not known. The starting material was PBMCs from blood, obtained around 5 days after vaccination. The TCR sequence derives from a man aged 45-60 years who received an inactivated influenza vaccine. This chain uses TRBV29-1 with TRBJ1-1; D unclear. CDR3 sequence: CSVRESLTNTEAFF. In nucleotides, the CDR3 is TGCAGCGTTCGGGAGAGCCTAACGAACACTGAAGCTTTCTTT.